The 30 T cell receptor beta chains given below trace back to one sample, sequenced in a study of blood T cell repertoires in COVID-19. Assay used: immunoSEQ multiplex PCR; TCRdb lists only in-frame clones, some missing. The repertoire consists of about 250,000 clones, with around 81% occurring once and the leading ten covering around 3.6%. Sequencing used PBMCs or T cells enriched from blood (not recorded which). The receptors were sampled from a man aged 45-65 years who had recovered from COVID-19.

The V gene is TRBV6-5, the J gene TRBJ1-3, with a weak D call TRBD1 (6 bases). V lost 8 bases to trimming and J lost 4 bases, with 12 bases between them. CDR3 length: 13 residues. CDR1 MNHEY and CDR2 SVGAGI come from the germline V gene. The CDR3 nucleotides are TGTGCCAGCGGATGGGACAACGGAAACACCATATATTTT. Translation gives CASGWDNGNTIYF.

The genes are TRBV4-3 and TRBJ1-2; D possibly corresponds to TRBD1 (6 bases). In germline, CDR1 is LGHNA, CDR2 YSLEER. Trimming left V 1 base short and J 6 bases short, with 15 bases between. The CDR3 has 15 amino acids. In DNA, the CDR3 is TGCGCCAGCAGCCAAGGTTACAGGGCTGCCCATGGCTACACCTTC. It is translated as CASSQGYRAAHGYTF.

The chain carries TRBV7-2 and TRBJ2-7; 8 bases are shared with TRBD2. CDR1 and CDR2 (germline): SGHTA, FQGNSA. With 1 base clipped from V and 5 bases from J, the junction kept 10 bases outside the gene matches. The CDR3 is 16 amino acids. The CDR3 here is CASSLEIAGPTNEQYF. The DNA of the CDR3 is TGTGCCAGCAGCTTAGAGATAGCGGGGCCCACCAACGAGCAGTACTTC.

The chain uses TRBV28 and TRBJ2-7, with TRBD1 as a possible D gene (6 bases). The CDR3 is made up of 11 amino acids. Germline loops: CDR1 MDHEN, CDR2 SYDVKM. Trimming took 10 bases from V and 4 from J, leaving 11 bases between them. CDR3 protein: CAIRQAYEQYF. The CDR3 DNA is TGTGCCATCCGACAGGCGTACGAGCAGTACTTC.

The DNA for the CDR3 is TGTGCCACCAGTGACCCTACAGGGGTGGGAGAGACCCAGTACTTC. Protein product: CATSDPTGVGETQYF. This chain links TRBV24-1 with TRBJ2-5, with 7 positions matching TRBD1. Germline V CDR1 and CDR2: KGHDR, SFDVKD. The CDR3 spans 15 residues. V shed 4 bases and J 4 bases; nucleotides not matched to a gene: 8.

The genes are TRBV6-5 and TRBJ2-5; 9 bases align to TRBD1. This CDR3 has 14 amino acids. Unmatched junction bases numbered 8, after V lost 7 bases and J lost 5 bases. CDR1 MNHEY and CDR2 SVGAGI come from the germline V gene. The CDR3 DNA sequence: TGTGCCAGCACTCTACAGGGGGCCCGGGAGACCCAGTACTTC. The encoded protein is CASTLQGARETQYF.

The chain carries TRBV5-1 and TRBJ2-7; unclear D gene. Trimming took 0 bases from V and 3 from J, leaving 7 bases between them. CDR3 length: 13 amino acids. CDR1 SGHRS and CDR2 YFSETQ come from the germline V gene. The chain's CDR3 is CASSLAVVYEQYF. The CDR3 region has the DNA TGCGCCAGCAGCTTGGCTGTCGTCTACGAGCAGTACTTC.

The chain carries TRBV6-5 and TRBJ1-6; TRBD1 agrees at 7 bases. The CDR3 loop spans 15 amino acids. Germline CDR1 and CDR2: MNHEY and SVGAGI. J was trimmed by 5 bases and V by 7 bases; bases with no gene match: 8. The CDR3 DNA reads TGTGCCAGCACCCGTTTCGGGACAGATAATTCACCCCTCCACTTT. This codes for CASTRFGTDNSPLHF.

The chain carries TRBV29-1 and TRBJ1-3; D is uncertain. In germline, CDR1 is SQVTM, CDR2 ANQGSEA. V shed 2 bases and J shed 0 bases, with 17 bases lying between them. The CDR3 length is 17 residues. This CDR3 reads CSVETLGGTSSGNTIYF. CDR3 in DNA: TGCAGCGTTGAAACCCTAGGAGGCACGAGCTCTGGAAACACCATATATTTT. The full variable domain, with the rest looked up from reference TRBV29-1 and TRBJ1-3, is SAVISQKPSRDICQRGTSLTIQCQVDSQVTMMFWYRQQPGQSLTLIATANQGSEATYESGFVIDKFPISRPNLTFSTLTVSNMSPEDSSIYLCSVETLGGTSSGNTIYFGEGSWLTVV.

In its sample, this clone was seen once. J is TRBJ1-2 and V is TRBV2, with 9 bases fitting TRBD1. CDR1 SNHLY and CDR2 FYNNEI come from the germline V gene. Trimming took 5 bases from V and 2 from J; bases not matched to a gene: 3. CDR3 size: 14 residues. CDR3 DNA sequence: TGTGCCAGCAGTCCAGGACAGGGGAACTATGGCTACACCTTC. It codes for CASSPGQGNYGYTF.

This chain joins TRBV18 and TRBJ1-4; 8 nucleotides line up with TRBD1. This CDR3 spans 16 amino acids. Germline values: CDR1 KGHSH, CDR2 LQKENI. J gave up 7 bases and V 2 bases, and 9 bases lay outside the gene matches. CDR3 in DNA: TGTGCCAGCTCACCAGGAGACAGGGGCGTTTTTGAAAAACTGTTTTTT. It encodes CASSPGDRGVFEKLFF.

In DNA form, the CDR3 reads TGTGCCAGCAGCTCCGGCCGGGGGGCGTGGAATGAGCAGTTCTTC. Protein: CASSSGRGAWNEQFF. The chain carries TRBV11-2 and TRBJ2-1; weak D call: TRBD2 (7 bases). Germline loops: CDR1 SGHAT, CDR2 FQNNGV. V shed 4 bases and J shed 7 bases, with 17 bases lying between them. The CDR3 runs to 15 residues. Full variable domain (missing parts from reference TRBV11-2 and TRBJ2-1): EAGVAQSPRYKIIEKRQSVAFWCNPISGHATLYWYQQILGQGPKLLIQFQNNGVVDDSQLPKDRFSAERLKGVDSTLKIQPAKLEDSAVYLCASSSGRGAWNEQFFGPGTRLTVL.

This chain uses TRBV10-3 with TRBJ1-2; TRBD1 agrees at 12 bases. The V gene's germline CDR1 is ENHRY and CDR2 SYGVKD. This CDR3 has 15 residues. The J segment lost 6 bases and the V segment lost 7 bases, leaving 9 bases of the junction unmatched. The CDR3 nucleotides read TGTGCCATCACCCCCGGGACAGGGGGCGCGAATGGCTACACCTTC. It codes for CAITPGTGGANGYTF.

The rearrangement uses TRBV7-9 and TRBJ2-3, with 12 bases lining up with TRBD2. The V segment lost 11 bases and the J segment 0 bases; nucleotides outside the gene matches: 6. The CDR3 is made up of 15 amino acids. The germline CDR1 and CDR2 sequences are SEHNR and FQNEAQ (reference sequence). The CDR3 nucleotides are TGTGCCGGGGGACTAGCGGGCCTTAGCACAGATACGCAGTATTTT. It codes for CAGGLAGLSTDTQYF. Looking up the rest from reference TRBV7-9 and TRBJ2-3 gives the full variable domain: DTGVSQNPRHKITKRGQNVTFRCDPISEHNRLYWYRQTLGQGPEFLTYFQNEAQLEKSRLLSDRFSAERPKGSFSTLEIQRTEQGDSAMYLCAGGLAGLSTDTQYFGPGTRLTVL.

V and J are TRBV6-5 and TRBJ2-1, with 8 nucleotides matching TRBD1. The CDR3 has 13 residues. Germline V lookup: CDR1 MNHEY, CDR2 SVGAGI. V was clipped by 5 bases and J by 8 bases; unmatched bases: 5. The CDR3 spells CASSNQGAYEQFF. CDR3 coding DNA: TGTGCCAGCAGTAACCAGGGGGCCTATGAGCAGTTCTTC.

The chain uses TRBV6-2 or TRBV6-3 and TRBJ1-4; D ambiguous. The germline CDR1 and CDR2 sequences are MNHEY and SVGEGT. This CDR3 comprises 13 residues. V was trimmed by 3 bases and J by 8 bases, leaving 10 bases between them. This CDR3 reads CASSYWSGEKLFF. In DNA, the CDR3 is TGTGCCAGCAGTTATTGGTCGGGAGAAAAACTGTTTTTT.

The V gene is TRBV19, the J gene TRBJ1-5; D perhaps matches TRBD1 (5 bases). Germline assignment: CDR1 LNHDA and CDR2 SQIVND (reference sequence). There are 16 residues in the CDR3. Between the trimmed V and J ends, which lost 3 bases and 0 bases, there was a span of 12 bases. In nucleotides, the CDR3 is TGTGCCAGTAGTATTGCGGGGCCCAATAGCAATCAGCCCCAGCATTTT. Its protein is CASSIAGPNSNQPQHF. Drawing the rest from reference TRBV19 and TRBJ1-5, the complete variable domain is DGGITQSPKYLFRKEGQNVTLSCEQNLNHDAMYWYRQDPGQGLRLIYYSQIVNDFQKGDIAEGYSVSREKKESFPLTVTSAQKNPTAFYLCASSIAGPNSNQPQHFGDGTRLSIL.

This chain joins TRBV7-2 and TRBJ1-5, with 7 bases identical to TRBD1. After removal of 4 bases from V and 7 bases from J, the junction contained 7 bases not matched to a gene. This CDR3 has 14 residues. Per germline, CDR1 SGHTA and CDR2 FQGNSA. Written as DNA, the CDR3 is TGTGCCAGCAGCTGGGACAGTACTGTCCAGCCCCAGCATTTT. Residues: CASSWDSTVQPQHF.

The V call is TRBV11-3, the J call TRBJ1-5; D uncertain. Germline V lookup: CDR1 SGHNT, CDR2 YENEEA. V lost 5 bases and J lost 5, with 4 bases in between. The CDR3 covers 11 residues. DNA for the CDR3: TGTGCCAGCAGCCGTCATCAGCCCCAGCATTTT. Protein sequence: CASSRHQPQHF. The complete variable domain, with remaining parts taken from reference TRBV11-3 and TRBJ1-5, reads EAGVVQSPRYKIIEKKQPVAFWCNPISGHNTLYWYLQNLGQGPELLIRYENEEAVDDSQLPKDRFSAERLKGVDSTLKIQPAELGDSAVYLCASSRHQPQHFGDGTRLSIL.

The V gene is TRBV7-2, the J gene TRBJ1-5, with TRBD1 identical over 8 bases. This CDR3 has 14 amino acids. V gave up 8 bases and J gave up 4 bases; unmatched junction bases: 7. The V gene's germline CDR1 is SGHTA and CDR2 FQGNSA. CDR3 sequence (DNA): TGTGCCAGCCGCAGACAGGGGTTGAATCAGCCCCAGCATTTT. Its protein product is CASRRQGLNQPQHF.

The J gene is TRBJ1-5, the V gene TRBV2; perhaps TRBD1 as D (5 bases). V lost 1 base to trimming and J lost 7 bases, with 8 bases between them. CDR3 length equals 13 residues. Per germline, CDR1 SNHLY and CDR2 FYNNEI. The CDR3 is CASSEEGRQPQHF. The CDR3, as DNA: TGTGCCAGCAGTGAAGAGGGGAGGCAGCCCCAGCATTTT.

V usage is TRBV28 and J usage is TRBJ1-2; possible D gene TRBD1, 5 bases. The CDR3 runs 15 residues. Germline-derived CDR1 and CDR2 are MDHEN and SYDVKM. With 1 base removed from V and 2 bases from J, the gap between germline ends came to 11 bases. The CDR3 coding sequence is TGTGCCAGCAGTTTATCGTGGGCAGGGAACTATGGCTACACCTTC. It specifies CASSLSWAGNYGYTF.

CDR3 sequence reads: CASSPRLRGRIPDTQYF. CDR3 sequence (DNA): TGTGCCAGCAGCCCCCGGTTACGCGGGAGGATCCCAGATACGCAGTATTTT. The chain has TRBV7-2 and TRBJ2-3, with TRBD2 matching 8 bases. V lost 5 bases, J lost 4 bases, and 14 bases stayed unmatched. This CDR3 has 17 amino acids. Germline CDR1 and CDR2: SGHTA and FQGNSA. Complete variable domain (other parts from reference TRBV7-2 and TRBJ2-3): GAGVSQSPSNKVTEKGKDVELRCDPISGHTALYWYRQSLGQGLEFLIYFQGNSAPDKSGLPSDRFSAERTGGSVSTLTIQRTQQEDSAVYLCASSPRLRGRIPDTQYFGPGTRLTVL.

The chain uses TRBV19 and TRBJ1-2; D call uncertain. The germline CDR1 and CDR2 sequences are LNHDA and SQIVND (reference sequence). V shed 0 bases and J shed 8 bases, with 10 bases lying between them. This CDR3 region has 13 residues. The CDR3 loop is CASSIDRDTGYTF. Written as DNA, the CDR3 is TGTGCCAGTAGTATAGACCGAGACACCGGCTACACCTTC.

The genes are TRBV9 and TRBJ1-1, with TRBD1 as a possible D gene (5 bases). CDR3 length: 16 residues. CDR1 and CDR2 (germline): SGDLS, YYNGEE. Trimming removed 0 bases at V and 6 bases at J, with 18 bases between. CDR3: CASSVAEGRGGAEAFF. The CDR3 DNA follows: TGTGCCAGCAGCGTAGCAGAAGGGAGGGGAGGGGCTGAAGCTTTCTTT.

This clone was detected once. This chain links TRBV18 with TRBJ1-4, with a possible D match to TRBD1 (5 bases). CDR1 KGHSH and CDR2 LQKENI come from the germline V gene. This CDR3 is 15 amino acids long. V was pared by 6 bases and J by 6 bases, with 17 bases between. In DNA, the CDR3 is TGTGCCAGCTCCCAAGGACAACGAGGAGATGAAAAACTGTTTTTT. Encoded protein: CASSQGQRGDEKLFF.

The CDR3 region is CASSPGQGGSEAFF. The DNA of the CDR3 is TGTGCCAGCAGCCCAGGACAGGGTGGGTCTGAAGCTTTCTTT. J is TRBJ1-1 and V is TRBV7-9, with TRBD1 identical over 8 bases. Unmatched junction bases numbered 8, after V lost 5 bases and J lost 6 bases. Germline V gene data show CDR1 as SEHNR and CDR2 as FQNEAQ (reference sequence). The CDR3 totals 14 residues. Full variable domain (rest looked up from reference TRBV7-9 and TRBJ1-1): DTGVSQNPRHKITKRGQNVTFRCDPISEHNRLYWYRQTLGQGPEFLTYFQNEAQLEKSRLLSDRFSAERPKGSFSTLEIQRTEQGDSAMYLCASSPGQGGSEAFFGQGTRLTVV.

In DNA, the CDR3 is TGTGCCAGCAGTATCGGGACAGGGGGTAGGAGCTATGGCTACACCTTC. Amino acid sequence: CASSIGTGGRSYGYTF. This chain connects TRBV27 to TRBJ1-2; 11 bases fit TRBD1. Per the germline V gene, CDR1 is MNHEY and CDR2 is SMNVEV (reference sequence). The CDR3 is 16 amino acids. V shed 5 bases and J 4 bases; nucleotides not matched to a gene: 9.

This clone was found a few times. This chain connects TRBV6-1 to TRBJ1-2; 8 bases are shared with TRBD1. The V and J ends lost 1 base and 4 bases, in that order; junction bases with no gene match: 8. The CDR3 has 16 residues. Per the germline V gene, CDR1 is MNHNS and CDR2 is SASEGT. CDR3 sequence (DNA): TGTGCCAGCAGTGAAGAGACAGGGGTGAAGTCCTATGGCTACACCTTC. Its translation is CASSEETGVKSYGYTF.

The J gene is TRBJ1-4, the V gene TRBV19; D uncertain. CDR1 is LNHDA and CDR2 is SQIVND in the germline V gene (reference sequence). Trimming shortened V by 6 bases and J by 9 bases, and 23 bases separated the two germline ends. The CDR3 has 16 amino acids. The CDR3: CASSAFTGDYMKKLFF. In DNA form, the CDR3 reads TGTGCCAGTAGCGCATTTACGGGAGACTATATGAAAAAACTGTTTTTT.